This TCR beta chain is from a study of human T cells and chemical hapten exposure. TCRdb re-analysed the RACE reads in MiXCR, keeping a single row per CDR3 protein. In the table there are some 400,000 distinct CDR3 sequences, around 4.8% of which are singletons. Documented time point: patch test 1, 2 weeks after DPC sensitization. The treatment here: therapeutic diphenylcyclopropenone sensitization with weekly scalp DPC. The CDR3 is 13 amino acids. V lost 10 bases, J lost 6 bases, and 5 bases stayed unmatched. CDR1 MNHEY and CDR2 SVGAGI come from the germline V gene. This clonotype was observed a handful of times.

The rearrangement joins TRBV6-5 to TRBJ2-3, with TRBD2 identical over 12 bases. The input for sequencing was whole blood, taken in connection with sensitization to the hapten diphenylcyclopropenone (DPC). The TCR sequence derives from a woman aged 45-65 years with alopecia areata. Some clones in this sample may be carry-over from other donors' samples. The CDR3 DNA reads TGTGCCACGACTAGCGGGGGATTGGATACGCAGTATTTT. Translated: CATTSGGLDTQYF.